These 17 T cell receptor beta chains were all obtained from the same sample, sequenced in a study of CD8 T cells in Susac syndrome. With random hexamers, reverse transcription was performed on roughly 0.5 to 1 ug of RNA. TCRdb redid the calling of the immunoSEQ multiplex PCR reads with MiXCR, one entry per CDR3 protein. This table holds about 200,000 distinct CDR3 sequences, roughly nine tenths found once. Sequencing was carried out using CD8+ T cells from PBMCs. The source of these receptors is a human donor with multiple sclerosis.

The chain has TRBV29-1 and TRBJ2-7; D could derive from TRBD1 or TRBD2 (6 bases each). In germline, CDR1 is SQVTM, CDR2 ANQGSEA. This CDR3 contains 14 residues. The V end lost 4 bases, the J end lost 3 bases, and 16 bases lay between the germline ends. The DNA of the CDR3 is TGCAGCGTTGCCGCGGGACCAGGGGACTACGAGCAGTACTTC. It translates to CSVAAGPGDYEQYF.

The genes are TRBV3-1 and TRBJ2-3, with D perhaps being TRBD1 or TRBD2 (6 bases each). From germline, CDR1 is LGHDT and CDR2 YNNKEL (reference sequence). This CDR3 region has 13 residues. V lost 4 bases, J lost 4 bases, and 9 bases lay in between. CDR3 sequence (DNA): TGTGCCAGCAGCCCGGGGGCCCCAGATACGCAGTATTTT. Residues: CASSPGAPDTQYF.

V gene TRBV4-2 combines with J gene TRBJ1-1; TRBD1 is a possible D gene (6 bases). Germline V gene lookup returns CDR1 LGHNA and CDR2 YNFKEQ. Trimming cost V 1 base and J 1 base, with 10 bases left between them. The CDR3 sequence is 15 residues long. DNA of the CDR3: TGTGCCAGCAGCCAAGGCACGACAGGGAACACTGAAGCTTTCTTT. Translation gives CASSQGTTGNTEAFF.

Concerning this clonotype: One junction end disagrees with the germline gene, perhaps due to a read error. The rearrangement links TRBV28 to TRBJ1-2, with 8 bases that match TRBD1. This CDR3 contains 14 residues. Germline values: CDR1 MDHEN, CDR2 SYDVKM. CDR3 sequence (DNA): TGTGCCAGCAGTTCATTTTCAGGGGGCTATGTCTACACCTTC. This encodes CASSSFSGGYVYTF.

This clonotype showed up just a few times. CDR3 sequence reads: CASSQDWGGGYTF. The CDR3 region has the DNA TGCGCCAGCAGCCAAGATTGGGGGGGAGGCTACACCTTC. The chain carries TRBV4-1 and TRBJ1-2; D might be TRBD1 (5 bases). The CDR3 is 13 residues long. Germline V gene sequence: CDR1 MGHRA, CDR2 YSYEKL. Trimming pared 0 bases from V and 8 bases from J, leaving 10 bases between.

V and J are TRBV2 and TRBJ1-4; D is unresolved. Trimming cost V 7 bases and J 8 bases, with 17 bases left between them. Looked up from germline, CDR1 is SNHLY and CDR2 is FYNNEI. The CDR3 has 14 amino acids. The DNA of the CDR3 is TGTGCCAGCACTCTTCGGCGGGAGCGGGAAAAACTGTTTTTT. Its translation: CASTLRREREKLFF.

V usage is TRBV2 and J usage is TRBJ2-7; TRBD2 agrees at 7 bases. The CDR3 runs 15 residues. Germline V gene data show CDR1 as SNHLY and CDR2 as FYNNEI. Trimming cost V 1 base and J 0 bases; bases outside gene matches: 3. CDR3 sequence: CASSEVAGASYEQYF. The CDR3 coding sequence is TGTGCCAGCAGTGAAGTGGCGGGAGCCTCCTACGAGCAGTACTTC.

V is TRBV12-3 or TRBV12-4 and J is TRBJ2-7, with a weak D call TRBD2 (6 bases). The CDR3 is 13 residues long. V lost 7 bases to trimming and J lost 3 bases, with 13 bases between them. CDR3 residues: CASMGQDYYEQYF. DNA of the CDR3: TGTGCCAGCATGGGGCAGGACTACTACGAGCAGTACTTC.

The genes are TRBV12-3 or TRBV12-4 and TRBJ1-2; D is possibly TRBD1 (5 bases). The CDR3 runs 13 residues. The V end lost 4 bases, the J end lost 4 bases, and 10 bases lay between the germline ends. CDR3 nucleotide sequence: TGTGCCAGCAGTTGGGGCAGGGCCTATGGCTACACCTTC. Translation gives CASSWGRAYGYTF.

V and J are TRBV28 and TRBJ1-6, with unresolved D. Germline CDR1 and CDR2: MDHEN and SYDVKM. V was pared by 2 bases and J by 7 bases, with 12 bases between. This CDR3 contains 15 residues. The CDR3 spells CASSLSELGNSPLHF. The CDR3, as DNA: TGTGCCAGCAGTTTAAGCGAGTTAGGGAATTCACCCCTCCACTTT.

V usage is TRBV6-6 and J usage is TRBJ2-7; D not resolved. The V gene's germline CDR1 is MNHNY and CDR2 SVGAGI (reference sequence). With 4 bases removed from V and 0 bases from J, the gap between germline ends came to 16 bases. CDR3 length equals 16 residues. The CDR3 is CASSSGRATSSYEQYF. CDR3 nucleotides: TGTGCCAGCAGTTCGGGTAGGGCCACCTCCTCCTACGAGCAGTACTTC.

This clonotype was detected a few times. The chain carries TRBV30 and TRBJ2-2; D uncertain. CDR1 and CDR2 (germline): GTSNPN, SVGIG (reference sequence). Trimming took off 4 bases at V and 2 bases at J, with 8 bases between the two ends. CDR3 length: 13 residues. The CDR3 region is CAWNLLNTGELFF. DNA for the CDR3: TGTGCCTGGAATCTACTAAACACCGGGGAGCTGTTTTTT.

This clonotype was picked up one time. This sequence joins TRBV3-1 and TRBJ1-2; tentative D call: TRBD1 (5 bases). There are 13 residues in the CDR3. The V gene lost 3 bases and the J gene lost 5 bases, with 10 bases spanning the gap. Germline V gives CDR1 LGHDT, CDR2 YNNKEL (reference sequence). The CDR3 coding sequence is TGTGCCAGCAGCCAGCAGAGGGGATATGGCTACACCTTC. Residues: CASSQQRGYGYTF.

This chain connects TRBV19 to TRBJ2-7, with D perhaps matching TRBD2 (6 bases). Germline CDR1 LNHDA, CDR2 SQIVND (reference sequence). The CDR3 loop spans 16 amino acids. Deletions cut 4 bases from V and 0 bases from J, with 16 bases between. In DNA, the CDR3 is TGTGCCAGTAGTACAACAAGGATCGGGAGCTCCTACGAGCAGTACTTC. It specifies CASSTTRIGSSYEQYF.

The rearrangement links TRBV7-9 to TRBJ2-7, with unresolved D. V dropped 5 bases and J dropped 6 bases, with 11 bases sitting between them. Germline CDR1 is SEHNR and CDR2 is FQNEAQ (reference sequence). The CDR3 runs to 12 residues. The DNA of the CDR3 is TGTGCCAGCAGCCAACTAACGCTCGAGCAGTACTTC. It specifies CASSQLTLEQYF. Filled out from reference TRBV7-9 and TRBJ2-7, the complete variable domain reads DTGVSQNPRHKITKRGQNVTFRCDPISEHNRLYWYRQTLGQGPEFLTYFQNEAQLEKSRLLSDRFSAERPKGSFSTLEIQRTEQGDSAMYLCASSQLTLEQYFGPGTRLTVT.

The gene calls are TRBV9 and TRBJ1-3; TRBD1 might be the D (5 bases). The CDR3 spans 14 residues. The V and J ends lost 0 bases and 4 bases respectively, with 8 bases between them. Per the germline V gene, CDR1 is SGDLS and CDR2 is YYNGEE. The CDR3 DNA reads TGTGCCAGCAGCGTAGAGGGGCGAGGAAACACCATATATTTT. Amino acid sequence: CASSVEGRGNTIYF.

V usage is TRBV5-4 and J usage is TRBJ2-5; 12 bases are shared with TRBD2. Germline V gene data show CDR1 as SGHNT and CDR2 as YYREEE (reference sequence). The CDR3 totals 17 residues. V gave up 1 base and J gave up 5 bases; unmatched junction bases: 9. The CDR3 reads CASSLLPPSGRGETQYF. CDR3 nucleotide sequence: TGTGCCAGCAGCTTGTTACCCCCTAGCGGGAGGGGGGAGACCCAGTACTTC.